This T cell receptor (beta chain) was captured in a study of control samples from healthy donors and cancer patients. The protocol was immunoSEQ multiplex PCR, while the TCRdb copy is restricted to in-frame clones and leaves out a portion. The sample comprises 130,000 to 150,000 clones, roughly 89% of which are singletons, and over 4.5% rests with the top ten. The germline V gene encodes CDR1 SGHRS and CDR2 YFSETQ. There are 13 residues in the CDR3. Trimming took 0 bases from V and 4 from J; bases not matched to a gene: 0. The chain joins TRBV5-1 to TRBJ1-2; 7 nucleotides agree with TRBD1. This TCR was sampled from a man aged 30 to 39 in good health. Sequenced sample: blood. The CDR3 nucleotides read TGCGCCAGCAGCTTGGACAGGGGCTATGGCTACACCTTC. This translates into CASSLDRGYGYTF. The whole variable domain, remainder taken from reference TRBV5-1 and TRBJ1-2, is KAGVTQTPRYLIKTRGQQVTLSCSPISGHRSVSWYQQTPGQGLQFLFEYFSETQRNKGNFPGRFSGRQFSNSRSEMNVSTLELGDSALYLCASSLDRGYGYTFGSGTRLTVV.